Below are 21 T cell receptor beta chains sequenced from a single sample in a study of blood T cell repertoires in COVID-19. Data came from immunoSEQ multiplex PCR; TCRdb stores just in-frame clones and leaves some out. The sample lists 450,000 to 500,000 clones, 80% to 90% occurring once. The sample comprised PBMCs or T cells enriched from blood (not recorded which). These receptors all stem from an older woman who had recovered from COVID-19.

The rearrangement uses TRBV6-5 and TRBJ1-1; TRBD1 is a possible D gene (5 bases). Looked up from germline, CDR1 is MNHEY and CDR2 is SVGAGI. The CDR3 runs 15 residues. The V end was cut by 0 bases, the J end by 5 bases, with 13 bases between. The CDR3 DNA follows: TGTGCCAGCAGTTACTCGGGCAGGGTAAGAACTGAAGCTTTCTTT. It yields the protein CASSYSGRVRTEAFF.

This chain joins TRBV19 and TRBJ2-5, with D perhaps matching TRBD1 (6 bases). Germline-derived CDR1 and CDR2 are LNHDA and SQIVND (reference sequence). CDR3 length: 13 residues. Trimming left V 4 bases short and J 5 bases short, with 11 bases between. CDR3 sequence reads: CASSRTVGETQYF. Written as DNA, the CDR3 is TGTGCCAGTAGTAGGACAGTTGGTGAGACCCAGTACTTC.

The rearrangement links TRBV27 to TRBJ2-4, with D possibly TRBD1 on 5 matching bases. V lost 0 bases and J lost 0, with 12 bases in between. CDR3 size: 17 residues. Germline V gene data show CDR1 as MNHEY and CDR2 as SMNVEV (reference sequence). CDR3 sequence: CASSLSGQTSAKNIQYF. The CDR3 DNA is TGTGCCAGCAGTTTATCGGGGCAGACCTCAGCCAAAAACATTCAGTACTTC.

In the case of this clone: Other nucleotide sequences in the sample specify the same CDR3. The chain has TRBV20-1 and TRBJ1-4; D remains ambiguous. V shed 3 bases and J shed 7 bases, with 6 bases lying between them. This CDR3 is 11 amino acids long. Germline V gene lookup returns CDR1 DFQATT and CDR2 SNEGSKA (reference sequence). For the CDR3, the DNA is TGCAGTGCTAGTTTCCGTGAAAAACTGTTTTTT. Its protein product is CSASFREKLFF.

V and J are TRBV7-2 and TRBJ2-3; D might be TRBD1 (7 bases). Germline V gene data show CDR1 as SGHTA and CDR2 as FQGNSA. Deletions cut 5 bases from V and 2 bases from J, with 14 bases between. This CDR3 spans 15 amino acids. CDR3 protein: CASSPNRGLTDTQYF. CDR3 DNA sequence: TGTGCCAGCAGCCCCAACAGGGGACTCACAGATACGCAGTATTTT.

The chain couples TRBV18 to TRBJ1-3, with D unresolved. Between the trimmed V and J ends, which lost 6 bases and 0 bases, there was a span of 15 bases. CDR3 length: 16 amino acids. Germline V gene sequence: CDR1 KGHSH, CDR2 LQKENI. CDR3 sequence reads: CASSQNRPDSGNTIYF. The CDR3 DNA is TGTGCCAGCTCCCAGAATCGCCCAGACTCTGGAAACACCATATATTTT.

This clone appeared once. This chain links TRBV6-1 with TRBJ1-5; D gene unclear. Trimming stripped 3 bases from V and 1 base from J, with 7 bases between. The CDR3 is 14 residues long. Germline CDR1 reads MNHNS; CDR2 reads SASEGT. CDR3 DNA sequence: TGTGCCAGCAGTGAGAGTTACAGCAATCAGCCCCAGCATTTT. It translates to CASSESYSNQPQHF.

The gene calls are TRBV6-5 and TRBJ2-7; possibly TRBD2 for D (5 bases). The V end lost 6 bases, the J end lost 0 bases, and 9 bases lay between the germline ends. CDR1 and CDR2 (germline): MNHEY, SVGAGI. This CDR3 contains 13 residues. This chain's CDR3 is CASSTGISYEQYF. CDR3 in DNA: TGTGCCAGCAGCACGGGGATCTCCTACGAGCAGTACTTC.

The CDR3 sequence is CASSLRAGIRYEQYV. The CDR3 DNA reads TGTGCCAGCAGCTTGAGAGCAGGGATAAGATACGAGCAGTACGTC. This chain connects TRBV5-6 to TRBJ2-7, with a weak D call TRBD1 (5 bases). This CDR3 spans 15 amino acids. The V and J ends lost 1 base and 4 bases respectively, with 15 bases between them. CDR1 and CDR2 (germline): SGHDT, YYEEEE.

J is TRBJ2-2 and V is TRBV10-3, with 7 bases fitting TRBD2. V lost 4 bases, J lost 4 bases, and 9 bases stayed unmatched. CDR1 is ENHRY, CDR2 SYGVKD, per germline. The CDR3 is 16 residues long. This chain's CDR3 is CAISAISPGGTGELFF. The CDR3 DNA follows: TGTGCCATCAGTGCAATTAGCCCGGGGGGCACCGGGGAGCTGTTTTTT.

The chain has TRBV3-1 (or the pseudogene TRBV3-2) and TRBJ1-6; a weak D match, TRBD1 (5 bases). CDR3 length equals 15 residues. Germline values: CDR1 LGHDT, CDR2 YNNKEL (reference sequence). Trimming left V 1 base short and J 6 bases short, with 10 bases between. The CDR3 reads CASSQGWGSNSPLHF. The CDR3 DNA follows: TGTGCCAGCAGCCAAGGGTGGGGCAGTAATTCACCCCTCCACTTT.

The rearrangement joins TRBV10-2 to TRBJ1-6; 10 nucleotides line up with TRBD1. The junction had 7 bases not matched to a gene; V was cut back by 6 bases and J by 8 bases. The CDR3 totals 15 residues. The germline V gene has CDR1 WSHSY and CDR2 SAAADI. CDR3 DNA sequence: TGCGCCAGCAGGGAGACAGGGGGCGGCTATTCACCCCTCCACTTT. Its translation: CASRETGGGYSPLHF.

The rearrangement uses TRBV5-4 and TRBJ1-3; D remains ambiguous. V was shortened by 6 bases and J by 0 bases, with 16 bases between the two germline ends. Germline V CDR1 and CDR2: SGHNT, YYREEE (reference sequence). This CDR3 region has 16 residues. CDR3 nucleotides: TGTGCCAGCACTCGATTGACGGGGAACTCTGGAAACACCATATATTTT. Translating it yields CASTRLTGNSGNTIYF.

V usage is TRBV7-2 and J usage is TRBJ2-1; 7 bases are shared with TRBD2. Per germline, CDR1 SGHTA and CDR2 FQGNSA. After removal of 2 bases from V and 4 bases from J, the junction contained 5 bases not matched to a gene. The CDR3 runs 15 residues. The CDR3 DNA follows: TGTGCCAGCAGCTTATTGGGCGGGGGTTACAATGAGCAGTTCTTC. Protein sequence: CASSLLGGGYNEQFF.

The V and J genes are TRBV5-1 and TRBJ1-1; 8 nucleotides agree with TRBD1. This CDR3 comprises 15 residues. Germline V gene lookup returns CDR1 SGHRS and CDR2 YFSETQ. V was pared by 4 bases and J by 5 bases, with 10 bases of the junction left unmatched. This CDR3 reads CASSPDRDRRTEAFF. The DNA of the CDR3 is TGCGCCAGCAGCCCCGACCGGGACAGGAGGACTGAAGCTTTCTTT. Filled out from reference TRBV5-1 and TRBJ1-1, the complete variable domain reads KAGVTQTPRYLIKTRGQQVTLSCSPISGHRSVSWYQQTPGQGLQFLFEYFSETQRNKGNFPGRFSGRQFSNSRSEMNVSTLELGDSALYLCASSPDRDRRTEAFFGQGTRLTVV.

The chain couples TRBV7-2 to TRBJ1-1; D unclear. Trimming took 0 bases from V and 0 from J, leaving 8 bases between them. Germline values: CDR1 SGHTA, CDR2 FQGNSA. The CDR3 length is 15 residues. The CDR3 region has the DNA TGTGCCAGCAGCTTAGCGGGCGGGGTGAACACTGAAGCTTTCTTT. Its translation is CASSLAGGVNTEAFF.

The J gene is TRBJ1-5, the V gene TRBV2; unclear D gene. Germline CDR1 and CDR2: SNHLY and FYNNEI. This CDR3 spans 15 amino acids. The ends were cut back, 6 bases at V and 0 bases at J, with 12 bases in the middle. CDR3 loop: CASRERLSSNQPQHF. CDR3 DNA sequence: TGTGCCAGCAGGGAGCGGTTAAGTAGCAATCAGCCCCAGCATTTT.

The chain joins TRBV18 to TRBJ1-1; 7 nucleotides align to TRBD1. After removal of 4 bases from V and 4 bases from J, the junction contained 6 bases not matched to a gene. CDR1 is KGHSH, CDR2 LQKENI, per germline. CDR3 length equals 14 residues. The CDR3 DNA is TGTGCCAGCTCACAACGACAGGGCCCCACTGAAGCTTTCTTT. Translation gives CASSQRQGPTEAFF. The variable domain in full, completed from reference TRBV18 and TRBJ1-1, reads NAGVMQNPRHLVRRRGQEARLRCSPMKGHSHVYWYRQLPEEGLKFMVYLQKENIIDESGMPKERFSAEFPKEGPSILRIQQVVRGDSAAYFCASSQRQGPTEAFFGQGTRLTVV.

DNA for the CDR3: TGCGCCAGCAGCCCGACAGTTGGCTCTGAAGCTTTCTTT. Translation gives CASSPTVGSEAFF. The genes are TRBV5-1 and TRBJ1-1, with D perhaps matching TRBD1 (5 bases). Germline CDR1 SGHRS, CDR2 YFSETQ. The CDR3 consists of 13 residues. The germline V and J ends were trimmed by 4 bases and 6 bases, with 13 bases remaining between them.

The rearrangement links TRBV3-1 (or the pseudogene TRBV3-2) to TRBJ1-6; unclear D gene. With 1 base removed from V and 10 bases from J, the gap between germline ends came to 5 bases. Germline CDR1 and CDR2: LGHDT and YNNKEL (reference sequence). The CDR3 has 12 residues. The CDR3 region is CASSQGRSPLHF. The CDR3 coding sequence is TGTGCCAGCAGCCAAGGGCGGTCACCCCTCCACTTT.

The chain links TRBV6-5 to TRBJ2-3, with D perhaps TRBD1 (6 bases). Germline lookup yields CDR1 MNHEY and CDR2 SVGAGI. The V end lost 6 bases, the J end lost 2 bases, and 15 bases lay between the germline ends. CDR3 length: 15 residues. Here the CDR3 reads CASRPDGGLTDTQYF. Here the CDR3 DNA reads TGTGCCAGCAGACCCGATGGGGGCCTCACAGATACGCAGTATTTT.